The 16 T cell receptor beta chains listed next were all sequenced from one sample in a study of blood T cell repertoires in COVID-19. Assay: immunoSEQ multiplex PCR; the TCRdb copy retains only in-frame clones and omits some. The table lists 200,000 to 300,000 clones, 70% to 90% of them singletons. The sequencing input was peripheral blood. Every receptor here comes from a man younger than 30 with active or convalescent COVID-19.

The chain carries TRBV3-1 (or the pseudogene TRBV3-2) and TRBJ2-5; D remains ambiguous. The CDR3 has 13 amino acids. The germline V gene encodes CDR1 LGHDT and CDR2 YNNKEL (reference sequence). V shed 3 bases and J shed 4 bases, with 9 bases lying between them. The DNA of the CDR3 is TGTGCCAGCAGCCATCCCGCCGGAGAGACCCAGTACTTC. Translation gives CASSHPAGETQYF.

J is TRBJ1-1 and V is TRBV27; TRBD1 might be the D (5 bases). Trimming removed 2 bases at V and 4 bases at J, with 17 bases between. CDR3 length equals 16 residues. Per the germline V gene, CDR1 is MNHEY and CDR2 is SMNVEV (reference sequence). CDR3 loop: CASSLGAEGRGTEAFF. Written as DNA, the CDR3 is TGTGCCAGCAGTTTAGGGGCGGAGGGTCGGGGCACTGAAGCTTTCTTT.

The rearrangement links TRBV6-2 or TRBV6-3 to TRBJ1-5, with D maybe TRBD1 (5 bases). Trimming took 4 bases from V and 2 from J, leaving 12 bases between them. Germline CDR1 MNHEY, CDR2 SVGEGT. The length of the CDR3 is 15 residues. CDR3 coding DNA: TGTGCCAGCAGTTTGCGAGGGACTGGCAATCAGCCCCAGCATTTT. It translates to CASSLRGTGNQPQHF.

The chain has TRBV5-4 and TRBJ1-4; D not resolved. CDR1 and CDR2 (germline): SGHNT, YYREEE (reference sequence). The length of the CDR3 is 16 residues. With 0 bases removed from V and 4 bases from J, the gap between germline ends came to 13 bases. In DNA form, the CDR3 reads TGTGCCAGCAGCTTGGCGGTGGAGTCTAATAATGAAAAACTGTTTTTT. Its translation: CASSLAVESNNEKLFF.

The chain joins TRBV19 to TRBJ1-4; D perhaps matches TRBD1 (6 bases). Germline CDR1 is LNHDA and CDR2 is SQIVND (reference sequence). Deletions cut 5 bases from V and 6 bases from J, with 16 bases between. The CDR3 sequence is 15 residues long. CDR3 sequence (DNA): TGTGCCAGTAGTCTGTGGACAGTCGGAGATGAAAAACTGTTTTTT. It encodes CASSLWTVGDEKLFF.

This sequence joins TRBV14 and TRBJ2-1; TRBD1 might be the D (6 bases). CDR3 length: 13 amino acids. Trimming pared 4 bases from V and 7 bases from J, leaving 11 bases between. Germline CDR1 reads SGHDN; CDR2 reads FVKESK. The chain's CDR3 is CASSPRGLNEQFF. DNA of the CDR3: TGTGCCAGCAGCCCGAGGGGGTTGAATGAGCAGTTCTTC. The full variable domain, rest sourced from reference TRBV14 and TRBJ2-1, is EAGVTQFPSHSVIEKGQTVTLRCDPISGHDNLYWYRRVMGKEIKFLLHFVKESKQDESGMPNNRFLAERTGGTYSTLKVQPAELEDSGVYFCASSPRGLNEQFFGPGTRLTVL.

The chain employs TRBV21-1 and TRBJ2-7; TRBD1, the D gene given by the table, was not confirmed from the DNA. TRBV21-1 corresponds to a pseudogene. The CDR3 sequence is 15 residues long. The DNA of the CDR3 is TGTGCCAGCAGCCCCCGGGACAGGGTTGTCTACGAGCAGTACTTC. Its translation: CASSPRDRVVYEQYF.

The rearrangement links TRBV7-3 to TRBJ2-5; 10 positions agree with TRBD2. The CDR3 extends over 14 amino acids. The V gene's germline CDR1 is SGHTA and CDR2 FQGTGA. The junction had 7 bases not matched to a gene; V was cut back by 5 bases and J by 7 bases. The CDR3 DNA is TGTGCCAGCAGCCACGGACTAGCGGTACGGACCCAGTACTTC. Translating it yields CASSHGLAVRTQYF.

V and J are TRBV3-1 (or the pseudogene TRBV3-2) and TRBJ1-4; D may be TRBD1 (5 bases). This CDR3 comprises 15 residues. V was shortened by 1 base and J by 8 bases, with 14 bases between the two germline ends. Germline-derived CDR1 and CDR2 are LGHDT and YNNKEL (reference sequence). As DNA, the CDR3 is TGTGCCAGCAGCCAAGGATGGGGCGAAGGGGAAAAACTGTTTTTT. Translating it yields CASSQGWGEGEKLFF.

CDR3: CASSSERNTIYF. The DNA of the CDR3 is TGTGCCAGCAGCTCAGAAAGAAACACCATATATTTT. The chain employs TRBV7-2 and TRBJ1-3; D not certain. The V end lost 4 bases, the J end lost 5 bases, and 6 bases lay between the germline ends. The germline V gene has CDR1 SGHTA and CDR2 FQGNSA. The CDR3 runs to 12 residues. The whole variable domain, remainder taken from reference TRBV7-2 and TRBJ1-3, is GAGVSQSPSNKVTEKGKDVELRCDPISGHTALYWYRQSLGQGLEFLIYFQGNSAPDKSGLPSDRFSAERTGGSVSTLTIQRTQQEDSAVYLCASSSERNTIYFGEGSWLTVV.

The J gene is TRBJ1-5, the V gene TRBV12-3 or TRBV12-4; D uncertain. The CDR3 has 13 amino acids. Trimming removed 4 bases from V and 0 bases from J, with 4 bases in between. For the CDR3, the DNA is TGTGCCAGCAGTTCATTTAGCAATCAGCCCCAGCATTTT. Protein: CASSSFSNQPQHF.

The J gene is TRBJ1-2, the V gene TRBV30; D gene unclear. Trimming shortened V by 3 bases and J by 4 bases, and 21 bases separated the two germline ends. This CDR3 region has 16 residues. In germline, CDR1 is GTSNPN, CDR2 SVGIG (reference sequence). The CDR3 DNA follows: TGTGCCTGGAGCCACCAAGGACGAGAGCGGGGCTATGGCTACACCTTC. This sequence encodes CAWSHQGRERGYGYTF.

A single count supports this clone. The chain joins TRBV7-9 to TRBJ2-6; 14 bases map to TRBD2. The CDR3 extends over 19 amino acids. V lost 0 bases and J lost 2; bases outside the gene matches: 3. The germline V gene encodes CDR1 SEHNR and CDR2 FQNEAQ (reference sequence). CDR3 residues: CASSLATSGGAAGANVLTF. CDR3 coding DNA: TGTGCCAGCAGCTTAGCGACTAGCGGGGGGGCCGCTGGGGCCAACGTCCTGACTTTC.

The chain is built from TRBV4-3 and TRBJ2-5; D may be TRBD2 (5 bases). Looked up from germline, CDR1 is LGHNA and CDR2 is YSLEER. The CDR3 contains 15 residues. V lost 2 bases, J lost 4 bases, and 14 bases lay in between. The CDR3 DNA reads TGCGCCAGCAGCCAATACCGAGGGCTGGGAGAGACCCAGTACTTC. Protein: CASSQYRGLGETQYF.

The chain combines TRBV11-3 with TRBJ2-7; D possibly corresponds to TRBD1 (7 bases). From germline, CDR1 is SGHNT and CDR2 YENEEA. Deletions cut 3 bases from V and 0 bases from J, with 12 bases between. CDR3 length: 15 amino acids. The CDR3 spells CASSFGGDSSYEQYF. CDR3 nucleotides: TGTGCCAGCAGCTTTGGAGGGGACAGCTCCTACGAGCAGTACTTC.

The gene calls are TRBV21-1 and TRBJ1-1. TRBV21-1 is deemed a pseudogene. The CDR3 has 14 residues. The CDR3 spells CASNHCRRSTEAFF. In DNA form, the CDR3 reads TGTGCCAGCAATCATTGTAGGAGGAGCACTGAAGCTTTCTTT.